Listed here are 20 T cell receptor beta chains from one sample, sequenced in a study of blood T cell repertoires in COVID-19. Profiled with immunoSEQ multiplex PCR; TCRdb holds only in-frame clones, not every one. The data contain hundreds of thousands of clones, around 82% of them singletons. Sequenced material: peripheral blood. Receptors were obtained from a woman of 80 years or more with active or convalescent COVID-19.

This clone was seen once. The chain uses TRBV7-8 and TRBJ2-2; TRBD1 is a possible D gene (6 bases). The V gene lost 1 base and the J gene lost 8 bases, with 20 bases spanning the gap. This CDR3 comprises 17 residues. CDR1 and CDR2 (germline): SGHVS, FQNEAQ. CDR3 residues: CASSLGGRGQRWGELFF. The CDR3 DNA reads TGTGCCAGCAGCTTAGGAGGCAGGGGTCAACGATGGGGGGAGCTGTTTTTT.

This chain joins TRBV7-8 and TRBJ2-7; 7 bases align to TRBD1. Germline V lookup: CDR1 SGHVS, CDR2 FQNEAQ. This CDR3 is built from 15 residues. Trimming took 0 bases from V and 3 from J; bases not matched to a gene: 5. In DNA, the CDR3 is TGTGCCAGCAGCTTAGCGCCGGGACAGTACTACGAGCAGTACTTC. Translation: CASSLAPGQYYEQYF.

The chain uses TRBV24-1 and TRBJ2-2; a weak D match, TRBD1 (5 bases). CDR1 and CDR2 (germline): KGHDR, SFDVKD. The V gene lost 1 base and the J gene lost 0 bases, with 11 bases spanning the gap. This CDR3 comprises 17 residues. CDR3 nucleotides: TGTGCCACCAGTGATTTTCTTTGGGGCGCGAACACCGGGGAGCTGTTTTTT. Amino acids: CATSDFLWGANTGELFF.

CDR3 coding DNA: TGTGCCAGCAGGGACAGGGGCTATAATTCACCCCTCCACTTT. Residues: CASRDRGYNSPLHF. This sequence joins TRBV27 and TRBJ1-6; 9 nucleotides align to TRBD1. Germline loops: CDR1 MNHEY, CDR2 SMNVEV (reference sequence). With 6 bases clipped from V and 3 bases from J, the junction kept 0 bases outside the gene matches. The CDR3 is 14 residues long.

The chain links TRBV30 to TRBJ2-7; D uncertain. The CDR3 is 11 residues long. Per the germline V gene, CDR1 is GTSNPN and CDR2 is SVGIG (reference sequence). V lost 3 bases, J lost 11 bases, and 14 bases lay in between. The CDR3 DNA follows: TGTGCCTGGAGCGAGTCCATTCAAAAGTACTTC. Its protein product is CAWSESIQKYF.

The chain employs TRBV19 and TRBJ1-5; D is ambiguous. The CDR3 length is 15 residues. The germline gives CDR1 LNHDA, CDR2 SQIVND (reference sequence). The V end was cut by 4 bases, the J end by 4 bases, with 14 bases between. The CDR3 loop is CASSSGTEINQPQHF. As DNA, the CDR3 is TGTGCCAGTAGTAGCGGCACGGAGATAAATCAGCCCCAGCATTTT.

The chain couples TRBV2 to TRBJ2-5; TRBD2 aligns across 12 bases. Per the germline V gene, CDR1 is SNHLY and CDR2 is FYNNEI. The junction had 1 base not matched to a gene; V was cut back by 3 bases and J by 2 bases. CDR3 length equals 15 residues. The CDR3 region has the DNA TGTGCCAGCAGTGACCTAGCGGGAGGGCAAGAGACCCAGTACTTC. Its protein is CASSDLAGGQETQYF.

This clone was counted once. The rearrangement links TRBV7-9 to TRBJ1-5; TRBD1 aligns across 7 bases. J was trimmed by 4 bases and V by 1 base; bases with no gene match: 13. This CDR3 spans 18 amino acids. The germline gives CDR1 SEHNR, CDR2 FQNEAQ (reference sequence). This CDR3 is CASSLGLGQGDQNQPQHF. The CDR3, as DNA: TGTGCCAGCAGCTTAGGGTTGGGGCAGGGGGACCAAAATCAGCCCCAGCATTTT.

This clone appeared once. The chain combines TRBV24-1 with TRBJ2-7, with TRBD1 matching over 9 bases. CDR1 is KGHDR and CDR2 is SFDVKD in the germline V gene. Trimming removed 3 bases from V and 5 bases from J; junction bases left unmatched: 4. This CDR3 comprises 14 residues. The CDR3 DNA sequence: TGTGCCACCAGTGATCCGGGACAGGGAAACGAGCAGTACTTC. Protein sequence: CATSDPGQGNEQYF.

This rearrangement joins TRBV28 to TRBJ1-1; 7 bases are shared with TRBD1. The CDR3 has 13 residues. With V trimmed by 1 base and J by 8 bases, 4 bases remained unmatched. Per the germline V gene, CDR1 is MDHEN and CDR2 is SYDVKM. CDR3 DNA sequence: TGTGCCAGCAGTTTATCCCAGGGGGAGGAAGCTTTCTTT. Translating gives CASSLSQGEEAFF. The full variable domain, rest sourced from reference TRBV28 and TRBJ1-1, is DVKVTQSSRYLVKRTGEKVFLECVQDMDHENMFWYRQDPGLGLRLIYFSYDVKMKEKGDIPEGYSVSREKKERFSLILESASTNQTSMYLCASSLSQGEEAFFGQGTRLTVV.

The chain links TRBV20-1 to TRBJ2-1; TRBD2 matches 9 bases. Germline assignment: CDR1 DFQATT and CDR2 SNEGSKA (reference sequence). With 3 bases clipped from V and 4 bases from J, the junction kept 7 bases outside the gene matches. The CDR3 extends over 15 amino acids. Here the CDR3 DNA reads TGCAGTGCTAGTCTCAGGCGGGAGGGGTACAATGAGCAGTTCTTC. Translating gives CSASLRREGYNEQFF.

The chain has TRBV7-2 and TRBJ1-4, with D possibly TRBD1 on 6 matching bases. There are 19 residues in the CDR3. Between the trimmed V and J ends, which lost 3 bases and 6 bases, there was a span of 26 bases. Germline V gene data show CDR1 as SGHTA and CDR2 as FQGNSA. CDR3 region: CASSLEKNQQGNRHEKLFF. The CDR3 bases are TGTGCCAGCAGCTTGGAAAAAAACCAACAGGGAAATCGTCATGAAAAACTGTTTTTT. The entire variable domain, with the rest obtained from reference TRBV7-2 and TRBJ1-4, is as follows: GAGVSQSPSNKVTEKGKDVELRCDPISGHTALYWYRQSLGQGLEFLIYFQGNSAPDKSGLPSDRFSAERTGGSVSTLTIQRTQQEDSAVYLCASSLEKNQQGNRHEKLFFGSGTQLSVL.

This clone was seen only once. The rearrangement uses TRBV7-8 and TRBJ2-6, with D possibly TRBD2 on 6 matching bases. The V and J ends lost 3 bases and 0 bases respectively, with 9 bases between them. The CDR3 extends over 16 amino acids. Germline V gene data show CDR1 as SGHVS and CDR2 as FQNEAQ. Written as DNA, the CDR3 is TGTGCCAGCAGCTTTCCGGGACTCTCTGGGGCCAACGTCCTGACTTTC. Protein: CASSFPGLSGANVLTF.

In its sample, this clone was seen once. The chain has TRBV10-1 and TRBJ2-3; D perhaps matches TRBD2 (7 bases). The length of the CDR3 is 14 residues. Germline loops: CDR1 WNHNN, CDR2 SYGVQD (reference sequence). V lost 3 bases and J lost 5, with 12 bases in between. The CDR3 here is CASSDGGARDTQYF. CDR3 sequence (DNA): TGCGCCAGCAGTGATGGGGGGGCGAGAGATACGCAGTATTTT.

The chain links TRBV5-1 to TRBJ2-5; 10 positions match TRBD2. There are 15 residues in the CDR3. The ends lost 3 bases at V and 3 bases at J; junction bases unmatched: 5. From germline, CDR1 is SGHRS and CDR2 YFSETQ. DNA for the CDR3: TGCGCCAGCAGCTACAACAGCGGGGGGGAAGAGACCCAGTACTTC. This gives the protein CASSYNSGGEETQYF.

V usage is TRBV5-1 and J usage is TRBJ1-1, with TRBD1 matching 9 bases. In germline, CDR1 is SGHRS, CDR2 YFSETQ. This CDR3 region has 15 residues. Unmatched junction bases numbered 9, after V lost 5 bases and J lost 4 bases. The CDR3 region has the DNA TGCGCCAGCAGTTTTCAACCGGGACAGGGCACTGAAGCTTTCTTT. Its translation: CASSFQPGQGTEAFF.

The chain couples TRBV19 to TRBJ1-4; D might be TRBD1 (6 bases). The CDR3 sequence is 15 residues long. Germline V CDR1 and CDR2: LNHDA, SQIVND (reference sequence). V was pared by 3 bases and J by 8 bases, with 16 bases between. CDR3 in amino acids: CASSIITGQGEKLFF. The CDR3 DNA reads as TGTGCCAGTAGTATCATCACAGGGCAAGGCGAAAAACTGTTTTTT. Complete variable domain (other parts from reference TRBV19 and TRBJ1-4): DGGITQSPKYLFRKEGQNVTLSCEQNLNHDAMYWYRQDPGQGLRLIYYSQIVNDFQKGDIAEGYSVSREKKESFPLTVTSAQKNPTAFYLCASSIITGQGEKLFFGSGTQLSVL.

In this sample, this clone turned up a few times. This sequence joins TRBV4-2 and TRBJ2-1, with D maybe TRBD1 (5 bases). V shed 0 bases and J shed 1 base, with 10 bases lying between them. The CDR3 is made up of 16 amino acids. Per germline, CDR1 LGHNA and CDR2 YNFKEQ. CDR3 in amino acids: CASSQEVGASYNEQFF. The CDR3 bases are TGTGCCAGCAGCCAAGAGGTAGGGGCTTCCTACAATGAGCAGTTCTTC.

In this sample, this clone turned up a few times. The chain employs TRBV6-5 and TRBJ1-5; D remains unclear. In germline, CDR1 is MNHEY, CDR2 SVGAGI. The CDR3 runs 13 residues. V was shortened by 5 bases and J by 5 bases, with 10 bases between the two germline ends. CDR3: CASSLDGDQPQHF. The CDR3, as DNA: TGTGCCAGCAGTCTAGACGGTGATCAGCCCCAGCATTTT.

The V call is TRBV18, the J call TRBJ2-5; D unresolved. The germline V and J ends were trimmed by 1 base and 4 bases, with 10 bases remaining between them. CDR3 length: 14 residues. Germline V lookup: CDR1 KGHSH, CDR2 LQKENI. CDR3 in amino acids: CASSPLADPETQYF. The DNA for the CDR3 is TGTGCCAGCTCACCACTGGCCGATCCAGAGACCCAGTACTTC.